The present T cell receptor (beta chain) was sequenced within a study of shared clonotypes between healthy human individuals (dated by TCRdb to 2020 to 2022). A note on the overall study: A few men and a couple of women, aged 18 to 49 years, made up the cohort. To estimate repertoire size and how much clonotypes are shared between individuals, the study performed deep sequencing of blood TCR repertoires from roughly five healthy adults. For each donor, CD4 naive and CD4 memory were each given three plates, CD8 naive was given two plates, and CD8 memory was given one plate. Different laboratories and diverse techniques were used to prepare libraries and sequence TCR repertoires, to increase sequencing depth and limit assay-specific biases. Leukapheresis yielded between about 0.9 and 9 billion PBMCs per donor. Study-wide conclusions, independent of this receptor: Because the study included a small number of donors, the genetic and exposure-history diversity represented was limited. Rarefaction of sorted-subset datasets indicated incomplete sequencing despite the large sequencing depth. Estimated clonotype richness was generally larger for naive than for memory subsets. Higher generation probabilities were observed for clonotypes shared by all four sorted-subset donors than for non-shared clonotypes. Across a few donors, approximately 4.9% of naive CD4, approximately 4% of naive CD8, around 2.5% of memory CD4, and approximately 0.42% of memory CD8 clonotypes were shared. Based on pairwise subsampling, the degree of clonotype sharing among donors was expected to be affected by sequencing depth. Sampling was restricted to blood, and TCR repertoires in tissues likely differ from the TCR repertoires found in blood.

About this clone itself: Its antigen has not been determined. The input lacks base qualities; no much larger clone sits a single base away.

Healthy HIV-negative adults with no recently reported acute infections or vaccinations were included as donors. Only Caucasian adults living in Nashville, Tennessee, USA were represented among the donors. CD4+ T cells were enriched through magnetic negative selection, after which naive cells were positively selected on CD45RA and the remaining negative fraction served as the memory subset. After blood collection by leukapheresis, PBMCs were isolated using Ficoll-Histopaque density gradient centrifugation and then cryopreserved in the vapor phase of liquid nitrogen. Purity and quantity of every magnetically sorted T cell population were checked by analytical flow cytometry. From each sorted fraction, genomic DNA was isolated and quantified by UV absorbance on a Nanodrop 2000c. Using the deep immunoSEQ assay, multiplex PCR amplified TCR CDR3 regions from genomic DNA. Extracted genomic DNA from each cell subset was distributed evenly across all wells of several immunoSEQ 96-well plates, and each plate was treated as a replicate. For sorted subsets, roughly 200 ng of genomic DNA, equivalent to 30,000 or so T cell genomes, went into each replicate PCR. Purified libraries were measured with a Qubit 3.0 fluorometer, size-checked on a Bioanalyzer 2100, and measured again with the KAPA Library Quantification kit. A separate single-read 150-cycle Illumina NextSeq 550 flow cell was used to sequence each immunoSEQ 96-well plate. The original methods were these. The immunoSEQ output contained only junctional sequences without quality scores, so filtering could not match that applied to full-length reads. To assign V/J genes and CDR3, sequences were annotated using PyIR, a Python wrapper for IgBLAST v1.9, with IMGT germline references. Any read was removed if the V/J assignment was weak (E-value above 1e-6), the CDR3 was missing, or the read contained stop codons, out-of-frame junctions, or ambiguous translated residues. V3J clonotypes were defined as sequences sharing the same inferred V gene, J gene, and CDR3 amino acid sequence. Percentage overlap between repertoires was computed as shared unique clonotypes divided by the size of the smaller repertoire. Repertoire richness was assessed with RTK rarefaction, the Chao1 estimator, and Recon v2.1 estimates of unobserved clonotypes. OLGA was used to compute generation probabilities for all TCRbeta clonotypes that the gDNA method yielded from a few donors. TCRdb holds this immuneACCESS table with in-frame rearrangements only. Some clones are missing; in checked studies, unresolved V genes explain under half, and the rest has no known cause. The DNA was the basis for D and trimming; V, J and clone size are from that table. The sample table holds 2.3 million or so clones, of which just over 90% were seen once. The ten largest clones capture about 0.37% of the sample.

V has 5 bases trimmed and J has 4 bases trimmed; junction bases matching no gene number 13. Taken from cysteine to phenylalanine, the CDR3 has 16 residues. The retained sequence is limited to the CDR3, 48 bases, with the frame set at the first base. CDR1 and CDR2 are drawn from the germline V gene: MDHEN, SYDVKM. The specimen was naive CD4+ T cells from PBMCs. What the cell subset or site label conveys for this sample: CD45RA+ positively selected. This sequence was found in a man younger than 30 in good health. Some clones in this sample may be carry-over from other donors' samples. The rearranged chain carries TRBV28 and TRBJ1-2, and 7 bases in between align with TRBD1. Here the CDR3 is given as CASSVGRQGWAYGYTF. The sequenced DNA: TGTGCCAGCAGTGTGGGGCGACAGGGTTGGGCCTATGGCTACACCTTC.